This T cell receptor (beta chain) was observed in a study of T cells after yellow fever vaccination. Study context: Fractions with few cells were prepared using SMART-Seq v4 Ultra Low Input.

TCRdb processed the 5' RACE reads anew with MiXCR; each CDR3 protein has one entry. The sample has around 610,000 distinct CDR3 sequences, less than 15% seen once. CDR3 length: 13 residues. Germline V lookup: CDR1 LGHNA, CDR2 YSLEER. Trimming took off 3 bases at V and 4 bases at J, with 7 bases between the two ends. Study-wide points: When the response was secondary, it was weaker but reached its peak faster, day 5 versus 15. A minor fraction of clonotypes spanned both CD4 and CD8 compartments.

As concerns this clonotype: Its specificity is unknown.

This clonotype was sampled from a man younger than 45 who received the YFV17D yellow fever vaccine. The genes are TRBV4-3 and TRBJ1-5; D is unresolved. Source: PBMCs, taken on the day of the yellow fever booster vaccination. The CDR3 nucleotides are TGCGCCAGCAGCCAGAACCTAAATCAGCCCCAGCATTTT. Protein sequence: CASSQNLNQPQHF.